The entry below describes one T cell receptor beta chain. Its antigen is unknown. Germline CDR1 is MNHEY and CDR2 is SVGAGI. The CDR3 totals 14 residues. The V gene end was trimmed by 6 bases and the J gene end by 4 bases; junction bases not matched to a gene: 5. A constant-region primer primed TCR beta cDNA synthesis from 400 to 550 ng of total RNA. Three nested multiplex PCR rounds, a slightly modified ARM-PCR method, built the TCR beta libraries. The first two PCR rounds used TRBV1-TRBV30 primers with a Cbeta primer, 10 cycles each. TCRdb itself ran the multiplex PCR reads through MiXCR, one entry per CDR3 protein. The sample holds 150,000 to 200,000 distinct CDR3 sequences, about 55% seen once. The data were obtained in a study of tumor-infiltrating lymphocytes in primary liver carcinoma. Study as a whole: Both sexes were represented among patients, who were 30 to 69 years old. Samples returned roughly 3.65 to 8 million productive TCRbeta reads each. Read depth did not differ significantly between tissue types. Points from the study as a whole: Tumor samples exhibited a significantly greater top-250-clone fraction than blood samples (p = 0.039).

The blood RNA (from unsorted whole blood) was obtained, and germline DNA was also extracted. The specimen sequenced was peripheral blood. V usage is TRBV6-5 and J usage is TRBJ2-5; 10 bases are a match to TRBD1. This clonotype originated in a man aged 35-49 years with primary liver carcinoma and hepatitis B virus infection. The CDR3 reads CASRGTGVRETQYF. The CDR3 DNA sequence: TGTGCCAGCAGGGGGACAGGGGTACGAGAGACCCAGTACTTC.